The 30 T cell receptor beta chains below all came from one sample that was sequenced in a study of cytomegalovirus exposure and HLA in healthy donors. Primers included in the PCR were 60 Vbeta and 13 Jbeta primers. Sequencing used immunoSEQ multiplex PCR; TCRdb keeps in-frame clones, though not all of them. Its table lists 200,000 to 250,000 clones. The sample consisted of PBMCs. The receptors derive from a girl aged 2 to 9 in good health and CMV-seropositive.

The CDR3 spells CASSEWGREGETQYF. CDR3 nucleotide sequence: TGTGCCAGCAGTGAATGGGGGCGGGAGGGGGAGACCCAGTACTTC. The chain is built from TRBV25-1 and TRBJ2-5; 9 bases agree with TRBD2. The V and J ends lost 1 base and 5 bases, in that order; junction bases with no gene match: 5. From germline, CDR1 is MGHDK and CDR2 SYGVNS. This CDR3 is 15 amino acids long. Full variable domain (outside the CDR3, taken from reference TRBV25-1 and TRBJ2-5): EADIYQTPRYLVIGTGKKITLECSQTMGHDKMYWYQQDPGMELHLIHYSYGVNSTEKGDLSSESTVSRIRTEHFPLTLESARPSHTSQYLCASSEWGREGETQYFGPGTRLLVL.

This sequence joins TRBV18 and TRBJ2-5, with 11 bases aligning to TRBD2. After removal of 3 bases from V and 5 bases from J, the junction contained 5 bases not matched to a gene. The CDR3 is 15 residues long. Germline lookup yields CDR1 KGHSH and CDR2 LQKENI. The CDR3: CASSPQGLAGETQYF. The CDR3 DNA follows: TGTGCCAGCTCACCCCAAGGACTAGCGGGTGAGACCCAGTACTTC.

The V gene is TRBV5-1, the J gene TRBJ2-1; a weak D match, TRBD1 (5 bases). The V gene lost 0 bases and the J gene lost 1 base, with 11 bases spanning the gap. Germline CDR1 is SGHRS and CDR2 is YFSETQ. CDR3 length: 16 residues. The CDR3 here is CASSLGPAGSYNEQFF. The CDR3 DNA follows: TGCGCCAGCAGCTTGGGCCCCGCAGGGTCCTACAATGAGCAGTTCTTC.

The chain links TRBV29-1 to TRBJ1-1; D is perhaps TRBD1 (6 bases). Germline values: CDR1 SQVTM, CDR2 ANQGSEA. The CDR3 contains 14 residues. The V and J ends lost 4 bases and 0 bases respectively, with 12 bases between them. The CDR3 coding sequence is TGCAGCGTTGTCAGCGGACAGATGAACACTGAAGCTTTCTTT. Its protein product is CSVVSGQMNTEAFF.

The rearrangement joins TRBV4-2 to TRBJ2-6; 11 bases map to TRBD1. The junction had 7 bases not matched to a gene; V was cut back by 1 base and J by 2 bases. Germline-derived CDR1 and CDR2 are LGHNA and YNFKEQ. The CDR3 has 19 amino acids. Here the CDR3 DNA reads TGTGCCAGCAGCCAAGGGGACAGGGGGTTTTCTGCTGGGGCCAACGTCCTGACTTTC. The encoded protein is CASSQGDRGFSAGANVLTF.

This chain links TRBV9 with TRBJ1-5, with a tentative D call TRBD1 (5 bases). V lost 3 bases, J lost 7 bases, and 11 bases lay in between. Germline loops: CDR1 SGDLS, CDR2 YYNGEE. The CDR3 sequence is 13 residues long. CDR3 region: CASSEDGAQPQHF. CDR3 in DNA: TGTGCCAGCAGCGAGGATGGGGCGCAGCCCCAGCATTTT.

CDR3 DNA: TGTGCCAGCAGCTTGTTCTTGAGCTCCTACGAGCAGTACTTC. It codes for CASSLFLSSYEQYF. The chain carries TRBV11-2 and TRBJ2-7; D gene uncertain. The CDR3 runs to 14 residues. Trimming left V 3 bases short and J 0 bases short, with 9 bases between. Germline V gives CDR1 SGHAT, CDR2 FQNNGV.

CDR3: CASSEWLAGNSGANVLTF. For the CDR3, the DNA is TGTGCCAGCAGTGAATGGCTAGCGGGGAACTCTGGGGCCAACGTCCTGACTTTC. The V call is TRBV6-1, the J call TRBJ2-6; 9 bases agree with TRBD2. Germline trimming cut 2 bases from V and 0 bases from J; bases unmatched to any gene: 5. The CDR3 sequence is 18 residues long. CDR1 is MNHNS and CDR2 is SASEGT in the germline V gene.

The V and J genes are TRBV27 and TRBJ2-7; TRBD2 agrees at 9 bases. Germline values: CDR1 MNHEY, CDR2 SMNVEV (reference sequence). The CDR3 has 14 residues. The ends lost 8 bases at V and 4 bases at J; junction bases unmatched: 9. The DNA of the CDR3 is TGTGCCAGCTCAGGGGCGGGAGGGCCTTACGAGCAGTACTTC. Its translation: CASSGAGGPYEQYF.

V is TRBV4-1 and J is TRBJ2-5, with 7 bases matching TRBD2. J lost 0 bases, V lost 0 bases, and 10 bases had no gene match. CDR3 length equals 18 residues. Germline V gives CDR1 MGHRA, CDR2 YSYEKL. The CDR3 loop reads CASSQEGAGAGYQETQYF. CDR3 nucleotides: TGCGCCAGCAGCCAAGAAGGGGCGGGAGCCGGGTACCAAGAGACCCAGTACTTC.

The V and J genes are TRBV7-9 and TRBJ2-3; 8 bases line up with TRBD1. The CDR3 covers 17 residues. Losses at the gene ends were 2 bases for V and 2 bases for J; bases not matched to a gene: 9. Germline assignment: CDR1 SEHNR and CDR2 FQNEAQ (reference sequence). CDR3 nucleotides: TGTGCCAGCAGCTTAATCGCGGGACAGGCCTTCACAGATACGCAGTATTTT. Translated: CASSLIAGQAFTDTQYF.

V is TRBV27 and J is TRBJ2-1; no definite D call. Per germline, CDR1 MNHEY and CDR2 SMNVEV (reference sequence). V lost 6 bases and J lost 5, with 17 bases in between. CDR3 length: 15 amino acids. CDR3 bases: TGTGCCAGCAGGACTTTTTTAGAACTAAACAATGAGCAGTTCTTC. It specifies CASRTFLELNNEQFF.

V and J are TRBV19 and TRBJ2-7, with D tentatively TRBD2 (6 bases). Germline V lookup: CDR1 LNHDA, CDR2 SQIVND (reference sequence). Trimming removed 1 base from V and 3 bases from J, with 10 bases in between. The CDR3 has 14 amino acids. This CDR3 reads CASSIAGARYEQYF. CDR3 DNA: TGTGCCAGTAGTATAGCGGGAGCTCGCTACGAGCAGTACTTC.

This sequence joins TRBV28 and TRBJ2-1; D might be TRBD1 (6 bases). This CDR3 comprises 16 residues. CDR1 and CDR2 from the germline V gene are MDHEN and SYDVKM. Trimming left V 5 bases short and J 6 bases short, with 20 bases between. The CDR3 DNA follows: TGTGCCAGCAGTCCAACTCAGGGGCTGGGGGCCAATGAGCAGTTCTTC. It translates to CASSPTQGLGANEQFF.

The gene calls are TRBV5-1 and TRBJ1-1; tentatively, D is TRBD1 (6 bases). The germline CDR1 and CDR2 sequences are SGHRS and YFSETQ. The CDR3 is 14 amino acids. With 0 bases removed from V and 1 base from J, the gap between germline ends came to 7 bases. The chain's CDR3 is CASSLGTANTEAFF. CDR3 nucleotides: TGCGCCAGCAGCTTGGGGACAGCGAACACTGAAGCTTTCTTT.

This chain joins TRBV7-2 and TRBJ1-5; maybe TRBD1 (6 bases). CDR1 and CDR2 from the germline V gene are SGHTA and FQGNSA. Between the trimmed V and J ends, which lost 5 bases and 7 bases, there was a span of 15 bases. The CDR3 runs 14 residues. Here the CDR3 reads CASSPRGSGQPQHF. CDR3 sequence (DNA): TGTGCCAGCAGCCCCAGGGGTTCGGGGCAGCCCCAGCATTTT.

This sequence joins TRBV27 and TRBJ1-2; 8 bases agree with TRBD1. Trimming removed 5 bases from V and 8 bases from J; junction bases left unmatched: 16. Germline V CDR1 and CDR2: MNHEY, SMNVEV (reference sequence). The CDR3 consists of 16 residues. The DNA of the CDR3 is TGTGCCAGCAGTCCTCGGGGCGGACAGGGAGAATGGGGCTACACCTTC. It encodes CASSPRGGQGEWGYTF.

The chain combines TRBV2 with TRBJ2-7, with TRBD2 matching 7 bases. Germline V gene data show CDR1 as SNHLY and CDR2 as FYNNEI. J was trimmed by 3 bases and V by 7 bases; bases with no gene match: 6. The CDR3 covers 13 residues. The DNA of the CDR3 is TGTGCCAGCACCAGCGGGATAGTCTACGAGCAGTACTTC. It encodes CASTSGIVYEQYF. Using reference TRBV2 and TRBJ2-7 for the parts outside the CDR3, the full variable domain is EPEVTQTPSHQVTQMGQEVILRCVPISNHLYFYWYRQILGQKVEFLVSFYNNEISEKSEIFDDQFSVERPDGSNFTLKIRSTKLEDSAMYFCASTSGIVYEQYFGPGTRLTVT.

The chain carries TRBV28 and TRBJ2-7; no clear D gene. The CDR3 covers 11 residues. Trimming left V 5 bases short and J 5 bases short, with 7 bases between. Germline values: CDR1 MDHEN, CDR2 SYDVKM. As DNA, the CDR3 is TGTGCCAGCAGTCCCCTACACGAGCAGTACTTC. Its translation is CASSPLHEQYF.

This chain connects TRBV19 to TRBJ2-3; 13 bases agree with TRBD2. V shed 6 bases, J shed 6 bases, and the junction held 15 bases outside the gene matches. The germline CDR1 and CDR2 sequences are LNHDA and SQIVND (reference sequence). The CDR3 length is 18 residues. As DNA, the CDR3 is TGTGCCAGTAGAGATTTGTTACGGACTAGCGGGAGTACGGATACGCAGTATTTT. It translates to CASRDLLRTSGSTDTQYF.

V gene TRBV2 combines with J gene TRBJ1-4; TRBD1 matches 7 bases. After removal of 7 bases from V and 5 bases from J, the junction contained 7 bases not matched to a gene. Germline CDR1 reads SNHLY; CDR2 reads FYNNEI. CDR3 length: 14 residues. CDR3: CASTITTGNEKLFF. In nucleotides, the CDR3 is TGTGCCAGCACCATAACGACAGGGAATGAAAAACTGTTTTTT.

On this clone itself: Sequence at one end of the junction differs from germline and may be a read error. Other DNA sequences in this specimen translate into the identical CDR3. The rearrangement joins TRBV9 to TRBJ1-1; maybe TRBD1 (5 bases). Germline V gene data show CDR1 as SGDLS and CDR2 as YYNGEE. This CDR3 spans 16 amino acids. This chain's CDR3 is CASSVEAQGRNTEAFF. CDR3 nucleotides: TGTGCCAGCAGCGTAGAGGCGCAGGGCAGGAACACTGAAGCTTTCTTC.

The V gene is TRBV18, the J gene TRBJ2-5; a possible D gene is TRBD2 (6 bases). The V end lost 2 bases, the J end lost 4 bases, and 23 bases lay between the germline ends. Per germline, CDR1 KGHSH and CDR2 LQKENI. This CDR3 is built from 18 residues. The CDR3 DNA is TGTGCCAGCTCACCAGTGGTTTTGTCGGGAGAGACGGTAGAGACCCAGTACTTC. Amino acids: CASSPVVLSGETVETQYF.

V gene TRBV7-2 combines with J gene TRBJ1-1, with TRBD1 matching 7 bases. CDR3 length: 13 amino acids. Trimming cost V 5 bases and J 6 bases; bases outside gene matches: 6. The V gene's germline CDR1 is SGHTA and CDR2 FQGNSA. CDR3 in amino acids: CASSPLGGPEAFF. Here the CDR3 DNA reads TGTGCCAGCAGCCCCCTAGGGGGCCCTGAAGCTTTCTTT.

The V and J genes are TRBV28 and TRBJ2-5; weak D call: TRBD2 (5 bases). Germline V CDR1 and CDR2: MDHEN, SYDVKM. Trimming took 5 bases from V and 5 from J, leaving 21 bases between them. The CDR3 consists of 16 residues. In DNA form, the CDR3 reads TGTGCCAGCAGTCTTGCGTTTGAGGGATTAGGGGAGACCCAGTACTTC. It specifies CASSLAFEGLGETQYF.

The chain carries TRBV28 and TRBJ2-6; 10 bases line up with TRBD1. J gave up 2 bases and V 6 bases, and 13 bases lay outside the gene matches. Germline-derived CDR1 and CDR2 are MDHEN and SYDVKM. CDR3 length: 19 residues. CDR3 in DNA: TGTGCCAGCAGGGGGACAGGGGAGTTCACAGCGGCTGGGGCCAACGTCCTGACTTTC. Translation: CASRGTGEFTAAGANVLTF.

V and J are TRBV7-2 and TRBJ2-1, with D tentatively TRBD2 (6 bases). The V and J ends lost 0 bases and 6 bases respectively, with 18 bases between them. The CDR3 runs 17 residues. Germline loops: CDR1 SGHTA, CDR2 FQGNSA. The CDR3 here is CASSLASPAGRSNEQFF. The CDR3 DNA sequence: TGTGCCAGCAGCTTAGCGAGTCCAGCGGGCCGTTCCAATGAGCAGTTCTTC.

The gene calls are TRBV18 and TRBJ2-3, with TRBD1 identical over 10 bases. The CDR3 contains 15 residues. Trimming cost V 3 bases and J 5 bases; bases outside gene matches: 5. CDR1 is KGHSH and CDR2 is LQKENI in the germline V gene. This chain's CDR3 is CASSPGQGSRDTQYF. DNA for the CDR3: TGTGCCAGCTCACCGGGACAGGGGTCGCGAGATACGCAGTATTTT. The full variable domain, with the rest looked up from reference TRBV18 and TRBJ2-3, is NAGVMQNPRHLVRRRGQEARLRCSPMKGHSHVYWYRQLPEEGLKFMVYLQKENIIDESGMPKERFSAEFPKEGPSILRIQQVVRGDSAAYFCASSPGQGSRDTQYFGPGTRLTVL.

This chain connects TRBV7-2 to TRBJ1-4; 10 bases match TRBD1. CDR3 size: 17 residues. V lost 5 bases to trimming and J lost 7 bases; unmatched junction nucleotides: 13. CDR1 is SGHTA, CDR2 FQGNSA, per germline. The DNA of the CDR3 is TGTGCCAGCAGCCCAAGCATGACAGGGGGCACTGGTGAAAAACTGTTTTTT. This encodes CASSPSMTGGTGEKLFF.

This chain joins TRBV4-2 and TRBJ2-2; D is possibly TRBD2 (6 bases). The length of the CDR3 is 18 residues. The germline V and J ends were trimmed by 0 bases and 0 bases, with 14 bases remaining between them. Per the germline V gene, CDR1 is LGHNA and CDR2 is YNFKEQ. The CDR3 spells CASSQDRGSGTNTGELFF. The CDR3, as DNA: TGTGCCAGCAGCCAAGACCGGGGTAGCGGAACGAACACCGGGGAGCTGTTTTTT.